The rows below give T cell receptor beta chains drawn from one sample of a study of blood T cell repertoires in COVID-19. The repertoire was sequenced with immunoSEQ multiplex PCR; TCRdb's copy has only in-frame clones and lacks some. The sample includes 120,000 or so clones, more than 65% of them seen just once. The sample taken for sequencing was peripheral blood. The source is a woman aged 70-85 years with acute or convalescent COVID-19. CDR3s include the opening cysteine and the closing phenylalanine or tryptophan. D genes are given only for firm matches. Only some rows state a clone size, as once, few, many or a class for expanded clones.

V gene: TRBV7-2; D gene: TRBD2; J gene: TRBJ2-7; clone size: medium-sized; CDR3 protein: CASSPGTSDGEQYF; CDR3 DNA: TGTGCCAGCAGCCCGGGGACTAGCGATGGCGAGCAGTACTTC
V gene: TRBV11-2; D gene: TRBD2; J gene: TRBJ2-7; clone size: NA; CDR3 protein: CASSHRSGLAGAFPREQYF; CDR3 DNA: TGTGCCAGCAGCCATAGGTCGGGACTAGCGGGGGCCTTCCCTCGCGAGCAGTACTTC
V gene: TRBV12-2; D gene: NA; J gene: TRBJ1-5; clone size: many; CDR3 protein: CASRPRTADSNQPQHF; CDR3 DNA: TGTGCAAGTCGCCCGCGGACAGCGGATAGCAATCAGCCCCAGCATTTT
V gene: TRBV5-4; D gene: NA; J gene: TRBJ2-4; clone size: few; CDR3 protein: CASGLQAKNIQYF; CDR3 DNA: TGTGCCAGCGGGCTTCAGGCCAAAAACATTCAGTACTTC
V gene: TRBV28; D gene: NA; J gene: TRBJ2-5; clone size: NA; CDR3 protein: CASSPGLREETQYF; CDR3 DNA: TGTGCCAGCAGTCCAGGACTTCGGGAAGAGACCCAGTACTTC
V gene: TRBV29-1; D gene: NA; J gene: TRBJ1-1; clone size: NA; CDR3 protein: CSAKRGSKSTEAFF; CDR3 DNA: TGCAGCGCGAAACGGGGGTCAAAATCCACTGAAGCTTTCTTT
V gene: TRBV7-9; D gene: NA; J gene: TRBJ2-5; clone size: NA; CDR3 protein: CASSLTDGGETQYF; CDR3 DNA: TGTGCCAGCAGCTTAACGGACGGAGGCGAGACCCAGTACTTC
V gene: TRBV7-9; D gene: TRBD2; J gene: TRBJ2-1; clone size: NA; CDR3 protein: CASGEGGLAGSYNEQFF; CDR3 DNA: TGTGCCAGCGGCGAGGGGGGACTAGCGGGGTCCTACAATGAGCAGTTCTTC
V gene: TRBV5-1; D gene: TRBD1; J gene: TRBJ2-7; clone size: many; CDR3 protein: CASSPGQGHSYEQYF; CDR3 DNA: TGCGCCAGCAGCCCCGGACAGGGGCACTCCTACGAGCAGTACTTC
V gene: TRBV27; D gene: TRBD1; J gene: TRBJ1-5; clone size: NA; CDR3 protein: CASSLSWDRVGRAQHF; CDR3 DNA: TGTGCCAGCAGTTTAAGTTGGGACAGGGTAGGGAGGGCCCAGCATTTT
V gene: TRBV18; D gene: NA; J gene: TRBJ1-6; clone size: once; CDR3 protein: CASSPSVNSYNSPLHF; CDR3 DNA: TGTGCCAGCTCACCATCCGTAAACTCCTATAATTCACCCCTCCACTTT
V gene: TRBV10-1; D gene: TRBD1; J gene: TRBJ1-2; clone size: once; CDR3 protein: CASSDDRDGYTF; CDR3 DNA: TGCGCCAGCAGTGATGACAGGGATGGCTACACCTTC
V gene: TRBV7-2; D gene: TRBD2; J gene: TRBJ2-2; clone size: NA; CDR3 protein: CASSAGLAATGELFF; CDR3 DNA: TGTGCCAGCAGCGCGGGACTAGCGGCCACCGGGGAGCTGTTTTTT
V gene: TRBV13; D gene: NA; J gene: TRBJ2-2; clone size: NA; CDR3 protein: CASSRGAGNTGELFF; CDR3 DNA: TGTGCCAGCAGCCGAGGAGCGGGGAACACCGGGGAGCTGTTTTTT
V gene: TRBV28; D gene: NA; J gene: TRBJ2-3; clone size: NA; CDR3 protein: CASSDGSRGDTQYF; CDR3 DNA: TGTGCCAGCAGTGACGGGAGCCGGGGAGATACGCAGTATTTT
V gene: TRBV18; D gene: NA; J gene: TRBJ1-2; clone size: once; CDR3 protein: CASSSGLYGYTF; CDR3 DNA: TGTGCCAGCTCATCAGGCCTCTATGGCTACACCTTC
V gene: TRBV27; D gene: NA; J gene: TRBJ1-2; clone size: NA; CDR3 protein: CASSFSTAYGYTF; CDR3 DNA: TGTGCCAGCAGTTTCTCGACAGCCTATGGCTACACCTTC
V gene: TRBV5-6; D gene: NA; J gene: TRBJ1-4; clone size: NA; CDR3 protein: CASSLLGLDGRGEKLFF; CDR3 DNA: TGTGCCAGCAGCTTGTTGGGGCTTGACGGGAGAGGTGAAAAACTGTTTTTT
V gene: TRBV28; D gene: NA; J gene: TRBJ1-2; clone size: NA; CDR3 protein: CASSLPQGIAYGYTF; CDR3 DNA: TGTGCCAGCAGTTTACCGCAGGGTATCGCCTATGGCTACACCTTC
V gene: TRBV25-1; D gene: TRBD2; J gene: TRBJ2-7; clone size: NA; CDR3 protein: CASSEGGSYEQYF; CDR3 DNA: TGTGCCAGCAGTGAGGGGGGGTCCTACGAGCAGTACTTC
V gene: TRBV27; D gene: TRBD2; J gene: TRBJ2-7; clone size: NA; CDR3 protein: CASSLIGPSGGYEQYF; CDR3 DNA: TGTGCCAGCAGTTTGATCGGGCCTAGCGGGGGGTACGAGCAGTACTTC
V gene: TRBV5-4; D gene: NA; J gene: TRBJ2-5; clone size: NA; CDR3 protein: CASSEGTQQETQYF; CDR3 DNA: TGTGCCAGCTCCGAAGGGACACAGCAAGAGACCCAGTACTTC
V gene: TRBV9; D gene: TRBD2; J gene: TRBJ2-1; clone size: NA; CDR3 protein: CASSVGVSGRGRDEQFF; CDR3 DNA: TGTGCCAGCAGCGTGGGAGTTAGCGGGAGAGGGAGAGATGAGCAGTTCTTC
V gene: TRBV5-4; D gene: NA; J gene: TRBJ2-4; clone size: NA; CDR3 protein: CASSLAGRVADIQYF; CDR3 DNA: TGTGCCAGCAGCTTGGCAGGCAGGGTTGCGGACATTCAGTACTTC
V gene: TRBV15; D gene: NA; J gene: TRBJ1-3; clone size: NA; CDR3 protein: CATSREGHILNTIYF; CDR3 DNA: TGTGCCACCAGCAGAGAGGGACATATCTTAAACACCATATATTTT
V gene: TRBV11-2; D gene: NA; J gene: TRBJ2-7; clone size: NA; CDR3 protein: CASSPVRGEQYF; CDR3 DNA: TGTGCCAGCAGCCCGGTGCGAGGCGAGCAGTACTTC
V gene: TRBV4-3; D gene: NA; J gene: TRBJ1-4; clone size: NA; CDR3 protein: CASSQDLWKTGEKLFF; CDR3 DNA: TGCGCCAGCAGCCAAGATCTGTGGAAGACTGGAGAAAAACTGTTTTTT
V gene: TRBV19; D gene: NA; J gene: TRBJ1-2; clone size: NA; CDR3 protein: CASSMTTAYGYTF; CDR3 DNA: TGTGCCAGTAGTATGACAACGGCCTATGGCTACACCTTC
V gene: TRBV7-6; D gene: TRBD1; J gene: TRBJ2-6; clone size: NA; CDR3 protein: CASSHGTVSSGANVLTF; CDR3 DNA: TGTGCCAGCAGCCACGGGACAGTTTCTTCTGGGGCCAACGTCCTGACTTTC
V gene: TRBV7-2; D gene: TRBD2; J gene: TRBJ2-3; clone size: NA; CDR3 protein: CASSSTAGGPGDTQYF; CDR3 DNA: TGTGCCAGCAGCTCGACCGCGGGGGGGCCGGGAGATACGCAGTATTTT
V gene: TRBV4-3; D gene: TRBD1; J gene: TRBJ2-5; clone size: NA; CDR3 protein: CASSQGTVETQYF; CDR3 DNA: TGCGCCAGCAGCCAGGGGACAGTGGAGACCCAGTACTTC
V gene: TRBV5-1; D gene: TRBD1; J gene: TRBJ1-2; clone size: NA; CDR3 protein: CASSLRSGGSYGYTF; CDR3 DNA: TGCGCCAGCAGCTTGCGGTCAGGGGGCAGCTATGGCTACACCTTC
V gene: TRBV5-1; D gene: TRBD1; J gene: TRBJ1-6; clone size: NA; CDR3 protein: CASSLGTGINSPLHF; CDR3 DNA: TGCGCCAGCAGCCTGGGGACAGGGATTAATTCACCCCTCCACTTT
V gene: TRBV25-1; D gene: NA; J gene: TRBJ1-4; clone size: NA; CDR3 protein: CASIRTGGEKLFF; CDR3 DNA: TGTGCCAGCATACGAACAGGCGGCGAAAAACTGTTTTTT
V gene: TRBV2; D gene: TRBD1; J gene: TRBJ1-4; clone size: NA; CDR3 protein: CASREGDSLNEKLFF; CDR3 DNA: TGTGCCAGCAGGGAAGGGGACAGCCTTAATGAAAAACTGTTTTTT
V gene: TRBV7-9; D gene: NA; J gene: TRBJ2-3; clone size: few; CDR3 protein: CASSRLVRGLAYTDTQYF; CDR3 DNA: TGTGCCAGCAGCCGATTAGTTAGGGGACTGGCCTACACAGATACGCAGTATTTT
V gene: TRBV19; D gene: TRBD1; J gene: TRBJ1-2; clone size: NA; CDR3 protein: CASSRRTGEGYGYTF; CDR3 DNA: TGTGCCAGTAGCCGTAGGACAGGGGAGGGCTATGGCTACACCTTC
V gene: TRBV7-9; D gene: TRBD1; J gene: TRBJ1-6; clone size: NA; CDR3 protein: CASRPGQANSPLHF; CDR3 DNA: TGTGCCAGCAGGCCCGGACAGGCTAATTCACCCCTCCACTTT
V gene: TRBV7-2; D gene: NA; J gene: TRBJ2-1; clone size: NA; CDR3 protein: CASSSSGVGRNNEQFF; CDR3 DNA: TGTGCCAGCAGCTCATCTGGGGTAGGGAGGAACAATGAGCAGTTCTTC
V gene: TRBV19; D gene: NA; J gene: TRBJ2-1; clone size: few; CDR3 protein: CASSISDSYNEQFF; CDR3 DNA: TGTGCCAGTAGTATCAGCGACTCCTACAATGAGCAGTTCTTC
V gene: TRBV24-1; D gene: NA; J gene: TRBJ2-1; clone size: NA; CDR3 protein: CATSEGARHEQFF; CDR3 DNA: TGTGCCACCAGTGAGGGAGCGCGACATGAGCAGTTCTTC
V gene: TRBV6-5; D gene: NA; J gene: TRBJ1-5; clone size: NA; CDR3 protein: CASSRVTNQPQHF; CDR3 DNA: TGTGCCAGCAGCCGGGTCACCAATCAGCCCCAGCATTTT
V gene: TRBV11-2; D gene: NA; J gene: TRBJ1-3; clone size: NA; CDR3 protein: CASSSLGRTSDSGNTIYF; CDR3 DNA: TGTGCCAGCAGCTCCCTTGGGAGAACCTCGGACTCTGGAAACACCATATATTTT
V gene: TRBV5-4; D gene: TRBD1; J gene: TRBJ1-1; clone size: few; CDR3 protein: CASSLGDRGTEAFF; CDR3 DNA: TGTGCCAGCAGCTTGGGGGACAGGGGAACTGAAGCTTTCTTT
V gene: TRBV10-1; D gene: TRBD1; J gene: TRBJ1-1; clone size: few; CDR3 protein: CASSESMGQGASEAFF; CDR3 DNA: TGCGCCAGCAGTGAGTCTATGGGACAGGGGGCATCTGAAGCTTTCTTT
V gene: TRBV18; D gene: NA; J gene: TRBJ2-5; clone size: NA; CDR3 protein: CASSPPAGEETQYF; CDR3 DNA: TGTGCCAGCTCACCCCCCGCGGGCGAAGAGACCCAGTACTTC
V gene: TRBV5-6; D gene: NA; J gene: TRBJ1-2; clone size: NA; CDR3 protein: CASSFWGRANYGYTF; CDR3 DNA: TGTGCCAGCAGCTTTTGGGGCAGAGCTAACTATGGCTACACCTTC
V gene: TRBV18; D gene: NA; J gene: TRBJ1-6; clone size: NA; CDR3 protein: CASSPGGNSPLHF; CDR3 DNA: TGTGCCAGCTCACCAGGGGGCAACTCACCCCTCCACTTT
V gene: TRBV19; D gene: TRBD2; J gene: TRBJ2-2; clone size: NA; CDR3 protein: CASSYLAVTTGELFF; CDR3 DNA: TGTGCCAGTAGTTACCTAGCGGTAACCACCGGGGAGCTGTTTTTT